Presented here are 9 T cell receptor beta chains from one specimen sequenced in a study of control samples from healthy donors and cancer patients. TCRdb's table, derived via immunoSEQ multiplex PCR, lists solely in-frame clones and lacks some. The repertoire consists of 80,000 to 100,000 clones, with 79% occurring once and the leading ten covering roughly a tenth. The specimen was blood. These receptors all come from a woman in her 30s in good health.

V gene TRBV5-1 combines with J gene TRBJ2-7; weak D call: TRBD2 (5 bases). Trimming took 4 bases from V and 3 from J, leaving 14 bases between them. CDR1 SGHRS and CDR2 YFSETQ come from the germline V gene. CDR3 length: 14 amino acids. The CDR3 bases are TGCGCCAGCAGCCCCGCCGGGATCCGCTACGAGCAGTACTTC. Amino acids: CASSPAGIRYEQYF.

J is TRBJ1-3 and V is TRBV7-9; D remains unclear. The germline V gene has CDR1 SEHNR and CDR2 FQNEAQ (reference sequence). Trimming removed 5 bases at V and 4 bases at J, with 18 bases between. The CDR3 has 16 residues. The CDR3 sequence: CASSDTTVTAGNTIYF. In DNA, the CDR3 is TGTGCCAGCAGCGACACCACCGTAACCGCCGGAAACACCATATATTTT. The variable domain in full, completed from reference TRBV7-9 and TRBJ1-3, reads DTGVSQNPRHKITKRGQNVTFRCDPISEHNRLYWYRQTLGQGPEFLTYFQNEAQLEKSRLLSDRFSAERPKGSFSTLEIQRTEQGDSAMYLCASSDTTVTAGNTIYFGEGSWLTVV.

The rearrangement links TRBV9 to TRBJ2-7, with no clear D. V was pared by 0 bases and J by 3 bases, with 10 bases between. Looked up from germline, CDR1 is SGDLS and CDR2 is YYNGEE. There are 14 residues in the CDR3. The DNA for the CDR3 is TGTGCCAGCAGCGTAGAGGCAGGCAGCTACGAGCAGTACTTC. This gives the protein CASSVEAGSYEQYF. Full variable domain (remainder filled in from reference TRBV9 and TRBJ2-7): DSGVTQTPKHLITATGQRVTLRCSPRSGDLSVYWYQQSLDQGLQFLIQYYNGEERAKGNILERFSAQQFPDLHSELNLSSLELGDSALYFCASSVEAGSYEQYFGPGTRLTVT.

The V gene is TRBV18, the J gene TRBJ1-4; D call uncertain. The germline CDR1 and CDR2 sequences are KGHSH and LQKENI. V was shortened by 4 bases and J by 8 bases, with 14 bases between the two germline ends. This CDR3 region has 14 residues. In DNA, the CDR3 is TGTGCCAGCTCACACCGACGGGGTGAGGAAAAACTGTTTTTT. Protein: CASSHRRGEEKLFF.

The chain has TRBV19 and TRBJ2-7, with D tentatively TRBD1 (6 bases). The CDR3 covers 14 residues. Germline values: CDR1 LNHDA, CDR2 SQIVND (reference sequence). V lost 8 bases and J lost 5, with 19 bases in between. As DNA, the CDR3 is TGTGCCAGTGGTAACAGGGAAAGGTTCGACGAGCAGTACTTC. Amino acids: CASGNRERFDEQYF.

This clone was observed a single time. The genes are TRBV6-8 and TRBJ1-4; 9 bases agree with TRBD1. Germline CDR1 reads MNHGY; CDR2 reads SAAAGT. Losses at the gene ends were 4 bases for V and 6 bases for J; bases not matched to a gene: 27. The CDR3 is 22 amino acids. The CDR3 loop is CASSLRVDKNIIRDREDEKLFF. DNA for the CDR3: TGTGCCAGCAGTTTGAGGGTAGATAAAAATATTATCCGGGACAGGGAGGATGAAAAACTGTTTTTT.

The rearrangement uses TRBV27 and TRBJ2-6; D is undetermined. This CDR3 is built from 15 residues. The V and J ends lost 6 bases and 0 bases respectively, with 9 bases between them. The germline gives CDR1 MNHEY, CDR2 SMNVEV (reference sequence). The chain's CDR3 is CASSRTPSGANVLTF. CDR3 sequence (DNA): TGTGCCAGCAGCCGTACCCCCTCTGGGGCCAACGTCCTGACTTTC.

The V call is TRBV5-6, the J call TRBJ2-3; D is perhaps TRBD1 (5 bases). From germline, CDR1 is SGHDT and CDR2 YYEEEE. V lost 3 bases and J lost 2, with 13 bases in between. The CDR3 is made up of 15 amino acids. As DNA, the CDR3 is TGTGCCAGCAGCTCCAAGGACACGACCACAGATACGCAGTATTTT. This gives the protein CASSSKDTTTDTQYF.

The chain is built from TRBV29-1 and TRBJ1-5, with 9 bases identical to TRBD1. The CDR3 runs to 16 residues. Trimming removed 7 bases from V and 2 bases from J; junction bases left unmatched: 12. Germline V gene data show CDR1 as SQVTM and CDR2 as ANQGSEA. The DNA of the CDR3 is TGCAGCGACCTTGGGACAGGGTATAAACGCAATCAGCCCCAGCATTTT. This translates into CSDLGTGYKRNQPQHF.